This T cell receptor beta chain stems from a study of cytomegalovirus exposure and HLA in healthy donors. Study-wide context: The platform used for the 120 or so validation repertoires matched that of the approximately 710 first-cohort repertoires, a later analysis reported.

Method: immunoSEQ multiplex PCR; TCRdb's copy keeps in-frame clones and lacks some. Here the sample spans 75,000 to 90,000 clones, 90% to 97% being singletons. From the approximately 120-subject validation cohort, which was separate from the approximately 700-subject first cohort, the donors were drawn. Material: PBMCs. This receptor was obtained from a man aged 18 to 29 in good health and CMV-seropositive.

The CDR3 nucleotides read TGTGCCAGCAGCTTAGCGGCACGACAGGGGGACTATGGCTACACCTTC. Translation: CASSLAARQGDYGYTF. The chain combines TRBV7-9 with TRBJ1-2; 9 bases align to TRBD1. The CDR3 consists of 16 residues. Germline CDR1 reads SEHNR; CDR2 reads FQNEAQ (reference sequence). J was trimmed by 3 bases and V by 0 bases; bases with no gene match: 5.